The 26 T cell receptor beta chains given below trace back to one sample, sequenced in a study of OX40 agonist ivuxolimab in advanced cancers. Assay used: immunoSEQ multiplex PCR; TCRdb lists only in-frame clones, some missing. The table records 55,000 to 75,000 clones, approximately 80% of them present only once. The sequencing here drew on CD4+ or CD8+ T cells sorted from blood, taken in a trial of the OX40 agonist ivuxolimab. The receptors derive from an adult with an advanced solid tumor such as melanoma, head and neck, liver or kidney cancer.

CDR3 region: CASSRGLATYGELFF. For the CDR3, the DNA is TGTGCCAGCAGCCGCGGACTAGCTACTTACGGGGAGCTGTTTTTT. The chain recombines TRBV11-2 with TRBJ2-2; TRBD2 matches at 8 bases. There are 15 residues in the CDR3. V lost 5 bases and J lost 7; bases outside the gene matches: 9. Germline lookup yields CDR1 SGHAT and CDR2 FQNNGV. Based on the CDR3 plus reference TRBV11-2 and TRBJ2-2, the full variable domain is EAGVAQSPRYKIIEKRQSVAFWCNPISGHATLYWYQQILGQGPKLLIQFQNNGVVDDSQLPKDRFSAERLKGVDSTLKIQPAKLEDSAVYLCASSRGLATYGELFFGEGSRLTVL.

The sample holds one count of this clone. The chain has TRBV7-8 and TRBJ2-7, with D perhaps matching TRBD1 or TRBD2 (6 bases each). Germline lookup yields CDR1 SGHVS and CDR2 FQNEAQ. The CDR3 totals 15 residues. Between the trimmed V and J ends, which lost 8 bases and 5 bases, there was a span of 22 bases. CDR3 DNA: TGTGCCAGCGCCAAAACCGGGGGCAGGATCCACGAGCAGTACTTC. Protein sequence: CASAKTGGRIHEQYF.

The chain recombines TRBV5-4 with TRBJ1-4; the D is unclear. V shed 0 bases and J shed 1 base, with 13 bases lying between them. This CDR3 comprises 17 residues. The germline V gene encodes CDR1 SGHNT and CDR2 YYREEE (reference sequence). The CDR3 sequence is CASSLAGVWGTNEKLFF. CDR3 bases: TGTGCCAGCAGCTTGGCCGGGGTTTGGGGAACTAATGAAAAACTGTTTTTT.

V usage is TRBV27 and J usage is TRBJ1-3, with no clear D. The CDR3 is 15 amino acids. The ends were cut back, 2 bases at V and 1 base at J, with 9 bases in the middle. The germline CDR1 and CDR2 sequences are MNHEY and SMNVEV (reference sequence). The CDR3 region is CASSLAGASGNTIYF. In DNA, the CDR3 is TGTGCCAGCAGTTTAGCGGGAGCATCTGGAAACACCATATATTTT.

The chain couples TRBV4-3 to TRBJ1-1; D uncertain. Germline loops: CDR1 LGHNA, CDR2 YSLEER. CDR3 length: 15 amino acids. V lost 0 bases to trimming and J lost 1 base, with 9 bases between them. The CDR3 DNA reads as TGCGCCAGCAGCCAAGAGGGTCCAGGGAACACTGAAGCTTTCTTT. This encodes CASSQEGPGNTEAFF.

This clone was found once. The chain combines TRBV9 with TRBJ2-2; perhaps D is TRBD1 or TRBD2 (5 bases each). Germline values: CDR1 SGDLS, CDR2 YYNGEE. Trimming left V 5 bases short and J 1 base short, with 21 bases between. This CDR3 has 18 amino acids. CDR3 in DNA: TGTGCCAGCAGTTTAGGGACGGAACAAACCATGAACACCGGGGAGCTGTTTTTT. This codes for CASSLGTEQTMNTGELFF.

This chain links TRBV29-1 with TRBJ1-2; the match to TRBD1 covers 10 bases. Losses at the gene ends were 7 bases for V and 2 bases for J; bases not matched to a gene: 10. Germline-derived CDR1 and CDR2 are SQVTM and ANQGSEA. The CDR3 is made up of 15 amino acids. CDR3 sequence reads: CSALPPGQGNYGYTF. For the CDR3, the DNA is TGCAGCGCCTTACCCCCGGGACAGGGGAACTATGGCTACACCTTC.

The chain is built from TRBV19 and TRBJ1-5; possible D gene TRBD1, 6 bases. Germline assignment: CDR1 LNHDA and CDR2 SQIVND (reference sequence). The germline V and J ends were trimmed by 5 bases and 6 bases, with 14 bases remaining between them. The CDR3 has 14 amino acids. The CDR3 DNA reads TGTGCCAGTAGTTCATCAGGGGTACGTCAGCCCCAGCATTTT. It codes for CASSSSGVRQPQHF. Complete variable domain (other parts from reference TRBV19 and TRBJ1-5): DGGITQSPKYLFRKEGQNVTLSCEQNLNHDAMYWYRQDPGQGLRLIYYSQIVNDFQKGDIAEGYSVSREKKESFPLTVTSAQKNPTAFYLCASSSSGVRQPQHFGDGTRLSIL.

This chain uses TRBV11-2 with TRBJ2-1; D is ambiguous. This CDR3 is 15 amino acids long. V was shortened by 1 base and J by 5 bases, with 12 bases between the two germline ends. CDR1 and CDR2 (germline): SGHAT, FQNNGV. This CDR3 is CASSLAAPTDNEQFF. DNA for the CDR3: TGTGCCAGCAGCTTAGCCGCTCCAACCGACAATGAGCAGTTCTTC.

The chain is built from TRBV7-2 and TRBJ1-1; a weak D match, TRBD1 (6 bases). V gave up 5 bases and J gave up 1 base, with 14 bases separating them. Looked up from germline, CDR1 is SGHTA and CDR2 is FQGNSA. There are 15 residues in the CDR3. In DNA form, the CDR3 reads TGTGCCAGCAGCAAGGGGGTAGGGGGGAACACTGAAGCTTTCTTT. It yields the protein CASSKGVGGNTEAFF. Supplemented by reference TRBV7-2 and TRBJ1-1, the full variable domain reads GAGVSQSPSNKVTEKGKDVELRCDPISGHTALYWYRQSLGQGLEFLIYFQGNSAPDKSGLPSDRFSAERTGGSVSTLTIQRTQQEDSAVYLCASSKGVGGNTEAFFGQGTRLTVV.

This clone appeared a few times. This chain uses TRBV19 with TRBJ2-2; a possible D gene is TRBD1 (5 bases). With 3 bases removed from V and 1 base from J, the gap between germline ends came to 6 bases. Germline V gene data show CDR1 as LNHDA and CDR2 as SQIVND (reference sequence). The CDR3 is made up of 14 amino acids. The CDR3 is CASSMGQNTGELFF. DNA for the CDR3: TGTGCCAGTAGTATGGGGCAGAACACCGGGGAGCTGTTTTTT.

CDR3 DNA sequence: TGTGCCAGTAGTCCACGCCAGGAGGTGTGGGCGCTGTTTTTT. Translation gives CASSPRQEVWALFF. The rearrangement joins TRBV19 to TRBJ2-2, with TRBD2 as a possible D gene (5 bases). The V and J ends lost 5 bases and 13 bases respectively, with 20 bases between them. In germline, CDR1 is LNHDA, CDR2 SQIVND (reference sequence). This CDR3 has 14 residues.

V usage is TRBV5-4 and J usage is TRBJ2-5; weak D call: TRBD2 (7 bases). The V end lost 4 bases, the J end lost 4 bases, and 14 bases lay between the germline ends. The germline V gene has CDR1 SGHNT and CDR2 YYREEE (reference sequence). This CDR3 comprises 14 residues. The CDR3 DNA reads TGTGCCAGCAGCAGGGGGGGAAATCTAGAGACCCAGTACTTC. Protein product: CASSRGGNLETQYF. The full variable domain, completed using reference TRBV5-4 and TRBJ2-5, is ETGVTQSPTHLIKTRGQQVTLRCSSQSGHNTVSWYQQALGQGPQFIFQYYREEENGRGNFPPRFSGLQFPNYSSELNVNALELDDSALYLCASSRGGNLETQYFGPGTRLLVL.

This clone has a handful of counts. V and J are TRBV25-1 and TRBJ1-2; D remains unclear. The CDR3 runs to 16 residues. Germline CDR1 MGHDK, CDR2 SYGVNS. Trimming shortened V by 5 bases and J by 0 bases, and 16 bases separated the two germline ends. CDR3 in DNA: TGTGCCAGCAGTTCATTAGACGGAGAAGCTAACTATGGCTACACCTTC. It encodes CASSSLDGEANYGYTF.

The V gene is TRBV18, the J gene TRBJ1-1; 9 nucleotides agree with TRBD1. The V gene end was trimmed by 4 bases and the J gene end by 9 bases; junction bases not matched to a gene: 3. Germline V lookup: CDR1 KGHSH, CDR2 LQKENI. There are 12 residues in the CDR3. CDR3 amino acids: CASSRDRVKAFF. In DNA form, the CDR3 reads TGTGCCAGCTCACGGGACAGGGTAAAAGCTTTCTTT.

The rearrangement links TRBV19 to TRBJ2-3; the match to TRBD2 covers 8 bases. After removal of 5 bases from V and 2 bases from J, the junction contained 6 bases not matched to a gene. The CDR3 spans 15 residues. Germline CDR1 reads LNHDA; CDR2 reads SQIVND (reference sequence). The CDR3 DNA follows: TGTGCCAGTAGTGACCGACTAGCGTACACAGATACGCAGTATTTT. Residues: CASSDRLAYTDTQYF.

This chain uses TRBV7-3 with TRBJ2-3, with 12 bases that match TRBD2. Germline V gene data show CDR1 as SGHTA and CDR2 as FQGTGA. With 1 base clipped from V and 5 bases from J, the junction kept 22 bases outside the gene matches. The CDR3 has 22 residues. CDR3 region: CASSLIAVVGTPSGRAIDTQYF. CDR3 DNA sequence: TGTGCCAGCAGCTTAATCGCCGTAGTTGGGACTCCTAGCGGGAGGGCCATAGATACGCAGTATTTT.

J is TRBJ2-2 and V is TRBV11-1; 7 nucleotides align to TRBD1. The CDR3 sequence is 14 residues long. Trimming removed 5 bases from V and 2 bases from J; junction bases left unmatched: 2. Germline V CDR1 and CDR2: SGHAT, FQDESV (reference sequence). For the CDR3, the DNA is TGTGCCAGCAGCCCAGGGGGTAACACCGGGGAGCTGTTTTTT. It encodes CASSPGGNTGELFF. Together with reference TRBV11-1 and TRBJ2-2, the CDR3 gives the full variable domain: EAEVAQSPRYKITEKSQAVAFWCDPISGHATLYWYRQILGQGPELLVQFQDESVVDDSQLPKDRFSAERLKGVDSTLKIQPAELGDSAMYLCASSPGGNTGELFFGEGSRLTVL.

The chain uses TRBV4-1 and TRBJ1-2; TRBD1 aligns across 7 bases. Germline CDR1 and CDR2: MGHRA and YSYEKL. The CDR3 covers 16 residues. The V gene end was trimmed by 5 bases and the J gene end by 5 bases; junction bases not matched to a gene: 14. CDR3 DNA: TGCGCCAGCAGCATAAGCTTAAGACAGGGAAGGTATGGCTACACCTTC. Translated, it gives CASSISLRQGRYGYTF.

The CDR3 region is CASSFSADYQETQYF. In DNA, the CDR3 is TGTGCCAGCAGCTTTTCAGCAGACTATCAAGAGACCCAGTACTTC. The rearrangement links TRBV5-6 to TRBJ2-5; possible D gene TRBD2, 5 bases. V dropped 2 bases and J dropped 2 bases, with 13 bases sitting between them. CDR3 length: 15 amino acids. CDR1 SGHDT and CDR2 YYEEEE come from the germline V gene.

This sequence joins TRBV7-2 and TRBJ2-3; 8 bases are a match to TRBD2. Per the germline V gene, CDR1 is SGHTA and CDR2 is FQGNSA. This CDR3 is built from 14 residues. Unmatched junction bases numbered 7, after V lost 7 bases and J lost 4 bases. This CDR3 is CASTTSTSADTQYF. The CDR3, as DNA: TGTGCCAGCACCACATCGACTAGCGCAGATACGCAGTATTTT.

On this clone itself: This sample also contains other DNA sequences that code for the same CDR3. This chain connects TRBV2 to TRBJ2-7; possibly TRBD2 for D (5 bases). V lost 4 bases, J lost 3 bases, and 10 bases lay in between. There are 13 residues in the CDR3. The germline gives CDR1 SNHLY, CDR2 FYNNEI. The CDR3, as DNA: TGTGCCAGCAGTGGAGTAGGGAGCTACGAGCAGTACTTC. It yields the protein CASSGVGSYEQYF. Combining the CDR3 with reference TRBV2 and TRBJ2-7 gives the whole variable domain EPEVTQTPSHQVTQMGQEVILRCVPISNHLYFYWYRQILGQKVEFLVSFYNNEISEKSEIFDDQFSVERPDGSNFTLKIRSTKLEDSAMYFCASSGVGSYEQYFGPGTRLTVT.

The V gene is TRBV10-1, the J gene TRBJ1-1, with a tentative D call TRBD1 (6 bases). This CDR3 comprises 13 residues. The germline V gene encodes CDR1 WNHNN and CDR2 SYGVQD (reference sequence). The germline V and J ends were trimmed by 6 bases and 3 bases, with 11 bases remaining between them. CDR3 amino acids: CASRRQEDTEAFF. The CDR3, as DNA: TGCGCCAGCAGGAGACAGGAGGACACTGAAGCTTTCTTT.

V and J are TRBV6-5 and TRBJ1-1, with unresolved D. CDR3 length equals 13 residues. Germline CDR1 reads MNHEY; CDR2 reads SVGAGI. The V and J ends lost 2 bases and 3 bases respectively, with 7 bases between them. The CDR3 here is CASSYLRDTEAFF. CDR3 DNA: TGTGCCAGCAGTTACCTCAGAGACACTGAAGCTTTCTTT.

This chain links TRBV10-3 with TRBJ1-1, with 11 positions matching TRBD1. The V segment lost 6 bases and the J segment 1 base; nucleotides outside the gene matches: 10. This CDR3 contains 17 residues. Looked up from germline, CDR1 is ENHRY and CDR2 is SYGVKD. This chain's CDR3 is CAIRPRDRGVGNTEAFF. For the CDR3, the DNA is TGTGCCATCAGACCCCGGGACAGGGGGGTAGGGAACACTGAAGCTTTCTTT.

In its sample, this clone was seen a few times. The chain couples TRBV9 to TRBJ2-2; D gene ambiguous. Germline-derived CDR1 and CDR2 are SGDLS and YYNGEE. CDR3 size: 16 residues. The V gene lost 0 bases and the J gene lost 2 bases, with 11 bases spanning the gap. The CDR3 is CASSVVANTNTGELFF. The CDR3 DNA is TGTGCCAGCAGCGTAGTTGCGAATACAAACACCGGGGAGCTGTTTTTT.